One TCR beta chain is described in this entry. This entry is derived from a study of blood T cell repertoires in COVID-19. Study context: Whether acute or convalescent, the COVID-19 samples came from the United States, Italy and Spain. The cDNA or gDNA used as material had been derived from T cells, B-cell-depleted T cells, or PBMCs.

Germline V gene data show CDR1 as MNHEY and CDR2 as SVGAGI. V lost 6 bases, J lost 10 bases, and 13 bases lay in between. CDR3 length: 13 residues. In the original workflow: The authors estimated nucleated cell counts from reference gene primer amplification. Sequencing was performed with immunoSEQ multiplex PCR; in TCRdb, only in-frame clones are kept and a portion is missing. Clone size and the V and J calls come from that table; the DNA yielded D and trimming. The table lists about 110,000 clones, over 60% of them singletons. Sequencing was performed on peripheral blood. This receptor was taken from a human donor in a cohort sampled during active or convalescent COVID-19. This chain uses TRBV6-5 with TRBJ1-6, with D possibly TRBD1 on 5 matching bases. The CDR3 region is CASRDDGGSPLHF. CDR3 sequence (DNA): TGTGCCAGCAGGGACGACGGGGGATCACCCCTCCACTTT.